The present TCR beta chain was sequenced within a study of regulatory T cells in long-lasting Graves disease. The authors built TCR beta libraries using iRepertoire HTBI primers and Arm-PCR of CDR3 regions. MiXCR, applied by TCRdb to the multiplex PCR reads, yields one record per CDR3 protein. The sample includes about half a million distinct CDR3 sequences, 12% seen only once; the top ten take approximately 9%. This clonotype was detected a few times. Its antigen is not identified. The CDR3 extends over 12 amino acids. From germline, CDR1 is SEHNR and CDR2 FQNEAQ (reference sequence). Unmatched junction bases numbered 8, after V lost 7 bases and J lost 8 bases. Findings and limits, study-wide: Persistent disease was associated with favored TRBV28 usage and with favored use of TRBJ1-2 and TRBJ2-5. Comparison showed that persistent patients shared more public clonotypes (about 2,600) than new patients (966).

Time point specified: newly diagnosed GD, antithyroid drugs for less than 3 months. The TCR library used RNA extracted from PBMCs. These data also featured in a second study, about T cells in Graves' hyperthyroidism and ophthalmopathy. From that paper: An initial round of RT-PCR targeting the TCR CDR3 relied on the HTBI primer set.

Sequences were derived from peripheral blood mononuclear cells (PBMCs), sampled at new diagnosis, from a patient treated with antithyroid drugs. The receptor's source is a woman in her 30s with Graves disease. This chain links TRBV7-9 with TRBJ2-7, with TRBD2 matching 7 bases. CDR3 residues: CASTPGGLKQYF. The CDR3 nucleotides read TGTGCCAGCACCCCTGGGGGACTAAAGCAGTACTTC.